A single sample gave rise to the 25 T cell receptor beta chains below, sequenced in a study of blood T cell repertoires in COVID-19. Here immunoSEQ multiplex PCR was the method, and the copy in TCRdb shows in-frame clones only, minus some. Of 250,000 to 300,000 clones in the sample, 87% are singletons; the top ten hold 2.2%. Sequencing was performed on peripheral blood. The source of these receptors is a woman aged 50 to 60 who had recovered from COVID-19.

This clone occurred a few times. This chain uses TRBV29-1 with TRBJ2-1, with 8 bases matching TRBD1. Germline CDR1 reads SQVTM; CDR2 reads ANQGSEA. The V segment lost 7 bases and the J segment 10 bases; nucleotides outside the gene matches: 6. The CDR3 has 11 residues. CDR3 region: CSADRAREQFF. CDR3 in DNA: TGCAGCGCGGACAGGGCCCGCGAGCAGTTCTTC.

V and J are TRBV19 and TRBJ1-1; tentatively, D is TRBD1 (5 bases). V lost 3 bases and J lost 4, with 15 bases in between. CDR1 LNHDA and CDR2 SQIVND come from the germline V gene (reference sequence). The CDR3 runs to 15 residues. The CDR3 DNA follows: TGTGCCAGTAGTATCCCCGCAGGGTCCGGCACTGAAGCTTTCTTT. Amino acid sequence: CASSIPAGSGTEAFF.

The chain is built from TRBV4-3 and TRBJ2-1; a weak D match, TRBD2 (5 bases). The CDR3 contains 18 residues. Germline V gene lookup returns CDR1 LGHNA and CDR2 YSLEER. V was shortened by 1 base and J by 4 bases, with 20 bases between the two germline ends. CDR3 loop: CASSQGYSAGIWYNEQFF. The DNA for the CDR3 is TGCGCCAGCAGCCAAGGCTATTCGGCGGGCATATGGTACAATGAGCAGTTCTTC.

The gene calls are TRBV11-3 and TRBJ1-1, with a possible D match to TRBD1 (6 bases). Germline V gene data show CDR1 as SGHNT and CDR2 as YENEEA. The length of the CDR3 is 13 residues. V lost 5 bases, J lost 4 bases, and 11 bases lay in between. CDR3 sequence (DNA): TGTGCCAGCAGCAAGAGGGGGGGCACTGAAGCTTTCTTT. As protein: CASSKRGGTEAFF.

The chain combines TRBV7-2 with TRBJ1-5; D gene ambiguous. Germline V gene lookup returns CDR1 SGHTA and CDR2 FQGNSA. V lost 6 bases to trimming and J lost 6 bases, with 12 bases between them. CDR3 length: 13 residues. The CDR3 reads CASRLGRGQPQHF. CDR3 DNA: TGTGCCAGCAGACTGGGGAGAGGTCAGCCCCAGCATTTT. Drawing the rest from reference TRBV7-2 and TRBJ1-5, the complete variable domain is GAGVSQSPSNKVTEKGKDVELRCDPISGHTALYWYRQSLGQGLEFLIYFQGNSAPDKSGLPSDRFSAERTGGSVSTLTIQRTQQEDSAVYLCASRLGRGQPQHFGDGTRLSIL.

This clone appeared a few times. V gene TRBV18 combines with J gene TRBJ1-3; maybe TRBD1 (6 bases). CDR1 and CDR2 (germline): KGHSH, LQKENI. The CDR3 is 16 residues long. The germline V and J ends were trimmed by 4 bases and 0 bases, with 13 bases remaining between them. CDR3 sequence (DNA): TGTGCCAGCTCACAAGGGGACAAACACTCTGGAAACACCATATATTTT. Its translation: CASSQGDKHSGNTIYF.

The rearrangement joins TRBV5-1 to TRBJ1-2; tentative D call: TRBD1 (5 bases). CDR3 length equals 13 residues. Germline V gives CDR1 SGHRS, CDR2 YFSETQ. V lost 2 bases to trimming and J lost 2 bases, with 7 bases between them. The CDR3 DNA is TGCGCCAGCAGCTTCGACAGCAACTATGGCTACACCTTC. It codes for CASSFDSNYGYTF.

The chain has TRBV5-4 and TRBJ1-1; the match to TRBD1 covers 8 bases. Germline trimming cut 3 bases from V and 4 bases from J; bases unmatched to any gene: 20. Germline V gene data show CDR1 as SGHNT and CDR2 as YYREEE (reference sequence). This CDR3 region has 19 residues. The CDR3 bases are TGTGCCAGCAGCTCTTTTCCGGACAGGGAGTCTCCTCATTTCACTGAAGCTTTCTTT. Its translation: CASSSFPDRESPHFTEAFF.

The chain carries TRBV11-2 and TRBJ1-1; no clear D gene. The length of the CDR3 is 14 residues. V dropped 5 bases and J dropped 2 bases, with 12 bases sitting between them. CDR1 SGHAT and CDR2 FQNNGV come from the germline V gene. The CDR3 sequence: CASSPRGSNTEAFF. The CDR3 DNA reads TGTGCCAGCAGCCCACGAGGAAGCAACACTGAAGCTTTCTTT.

Here the CDR3 reads CASSAQGATEAFF. In nucleotides, the CDR3 is TGTGCCAGCAGCGCCCAGGGGGCCACTGAAGCTTTCTTT. The chain links TRBV7-3 to TRBJ1-1; TRBD1 agrees at 8 bases. The CDR3 consists of 13 residues. In germline, CDR1 is SGHTA, CDR2 FQGTGA. J was trimmed by 4 bases and V by 5 bases; bases with no gene match: 3.

The chain is built from TRBV12-3 or TRBV12-4 and TRBJ1-1; no clear D gene. V was cut by 2 bases and J by 7 bases, with 5 bases left in between. The CDR3 runs 11 residues. The CDR3 region has the DNA TGTGCCAGCAGTTTAAGAGGTGAAGCTTTCTTT. Its protein is CASSLRGEAFF.

This rearrangement joins TRBV11-1 to TRBJ2-1, with D hard to call. V lost 5 bases and J 0 bases, leaving 8 bases between the germline ends. The CDR3 length is 14 residues. The germline CDR1 and CDR2 sequences are SGHAT and FQDESV (reference sequence). CDR3 in amino acids: CASSPLPSYNEQFF. The CDR3 DNA sequence: TGTGCCAGCAGCCCCCTCCCCTCCTACAATGAGCAGTTCTTC.

This sequence joins TRBV28 and TRBJ1-5; D is uncertain. Germline assignment: CDR1 MDHEN and CDR2 SYDVKM. The V gene lost 6 bases and the J gene lost 3 bases, with 9 bases spanning the gap. The CDR3 has 13 amino acids. The CDR3 loop reads CASSWLLNQPQHF. CDR3 bases: TGTGCCAGCAGCTGGCTCCTCAATCAGCCCCAGCATTTT.

Points on this clone: An end of the junction differs from the germline gene, which may be a read error. This chain connects TRBV6-5 to TRBJ1-2; D might be TRBD1 (5 bases). Germline assignment: CDR1 MNHEY and CDR2 SVGAGI. This CDR3 contains 15 residues. CDR3 region: CASSYSHSASTEVVF. In nucleotides, the CDR3 is TGTGCCAGCAGTTACTCCCATTCGGCATCGACAGAAGTTGTCTTC.

The chain joins TRBV15 to TRBJ2-2; D might be TRBD1 (6 bases). The V and J ends lost 3 bases and 1 base respectively, with 9 bases between them. This CDR3 has 15 residues. Germline V gene data show CDR1 as LNHNV and CDR2 as YYDKDF (reference sequence). The CDR3 coding sequence is TGTGCCACCAGCAGTGGGACATTGAACACCGGGGAGCTGTTTTTT. Translation: CATSSGTLNTGELFF.

A few counts support this clone. V and J are TRBV7-9 and TRBJ1-5; a weak D match, TRBD1 (5 bases). Germline CDR1 and CDR2: SEHNR and FQNEAQ (reference sequence). The germline V and J ends were trimmed by 2 bases and 5 bases, with 10 bases remaining between them. The CDR3 runs 14 residues. CDR3 nucleotide sequence: TGTGCCAGCAGCTTACAGGGATTCGATCAGCCCCAGCATTTT. Amino acid sequence: CASSLQGFDQPQHF.

This chain links TRBV3-1 (or the pseudogene TRBV3-2) with TRBJ1-6; D might be TRBD1 (5 bases). The germline V gene has CDR1 LGHDT and CDR2 YNNKEL (reference sequence). The CDR3 is 14 residues long. V lost 1 base to trimming and J lost 7 bases, with 8 bases between them. CDR3 loop: CASSQGGVNSPLHF. CDR3 bases: TGTGCCAGCAGCCAAGGGGGGGTCAATTCACCCCTCCACTTT.

This clone showed up just once. CDR3 DNA: TGTGCCAGCAGTTTTTGGGGCAGGGCTGCGTACGAGCAGTACTTC. Translating it yields CASSFWGRAAYEQYF. The rearrangement links TRBV27 to TRBJ2-7, with D possibly matching TRBD1 (5 bases). The CDR3 spans 15 residues. The germline V gene encodes CDR1 MNHEY and CDR2 SMNVEV (reference sequence). Between the trimmed V and J ends, which lost 3 bases and 4 bases, there was a span of 16 bases.

The gene calls are TRBV6-4 and TRBJ2-4, with 11 bases aligning to TRBD2. J was trimmed by 0 bases and V by 3 bases; bases with no gene match: 7. The CDR3 has 18 amino acids. CDR1 is MRHNA and CDR2 is SNTAGT in the germline V gene. The CDR3: CASSEIGTSGLAKNIQYF. In DNA, the CDR3 is TGTGCCAGCAGTGAAATCGGGACTAGCGGACTAGCCAAAAACATTCAGTACTTC.

The chain carries TRBV6-5 and TRBJ1-2; 8 nucleotides align to TRBD1. CDR3 length: 16 residues. V shed 2 bases and J 5 bases; nucleotides not matched to a gene: 10. CDR1 and CDR2 (germline): MNHEY, SVGAGI. CDR3 coding DNA: TGTGCCAGCAGTTACCAGTCAGGGGGCGTCGGATATGGCTACACCTTC. Translation gives CASSYQSGGVGYGYTF.

This clone was seen a handful of times. The chain recombines TRBV5-6 with TRBJ2-1; D perhaps matches TRBD1 (6 bases). V dropped 3 bases and J dropped 2 bases, with 12 bases sitting between them. CDR1 is SGHDT and CDR2 is YYEEEE in the germline V gene. This CDR3 contains 15 residues. CDR3 in amino acids: CASSSRDTPYNEQFF. The CDR3 coding sequence is TGTGCCAGCAGCTCCCGGGACACCCCCTACAATGAGCAGTTCTTC.

This chain connects TRBV7-9 to TRBJ2-2; perhaps TRBD1 as D (6 bases). With 5 bases removed from V and 4 bases from J, the gap between germline ends came to 11 bases. CDR3 size: 14 residues. The germline CDR1 and CDR2 sequences are SEHNR and FQNEAQ (reference sequence). The chain's CDR3 is CASSQPGATGELFF. The DNA for the CDR3 is TGTGCCAGCAGCCAACCAGGGGCCACCGGGGAGCTGTTTTTT.

The table lists this clone with a few counts. The chain carries TRBV6-5 and TRBJ1-1; the D gene is possibly TRBD1 (5 bases). The CDR3 totals 13 residues. Germline lookup yields CDR1 MNHEY and CDR2 SVGAGI. Trimming pared 10 bases from V and 6 bases from J, leaving 18 bases between. DNA for the CDR3: TGTGCCACAAGACTTCAGGGCATCCCTGAAGCTTTCTTT. It encodes CATRLQGIPEAFF.

The chain uses TRBV7-3 and TRBJ2-6; possibly TRBD1 for D (5 bases). V lost 0 bases, J lost 2 bases, and 5 bases lay in between. From germline, CDR1 is SGHTA and CDR2 FQGTGA. The CDR3 runs 15 residues. Here the CDR3 reads CASSLTRAGANVLTF. The CDR3 DNA is TGTGCCAGCAGCTTAACCAGGGCTGGGGCCAACGTCCTGACTTTC.

The chain carries TRBV28 and TRBJ1-1, with unresolved D. The CDR3 is 17 residues long. V gave up 1 base and J gave up 3 bases, with 18 bases separating them. CDR1 and CDR2 (germline): MDHEN, SYDVKM. CDR3 nucleotide sequence: TGTGCCAGCAGTTTATTCAGGTCGGGCAGCGGCTACACTGAAGCTTTCTTT. As protein: CASSLFRSGSGYTEAFF.